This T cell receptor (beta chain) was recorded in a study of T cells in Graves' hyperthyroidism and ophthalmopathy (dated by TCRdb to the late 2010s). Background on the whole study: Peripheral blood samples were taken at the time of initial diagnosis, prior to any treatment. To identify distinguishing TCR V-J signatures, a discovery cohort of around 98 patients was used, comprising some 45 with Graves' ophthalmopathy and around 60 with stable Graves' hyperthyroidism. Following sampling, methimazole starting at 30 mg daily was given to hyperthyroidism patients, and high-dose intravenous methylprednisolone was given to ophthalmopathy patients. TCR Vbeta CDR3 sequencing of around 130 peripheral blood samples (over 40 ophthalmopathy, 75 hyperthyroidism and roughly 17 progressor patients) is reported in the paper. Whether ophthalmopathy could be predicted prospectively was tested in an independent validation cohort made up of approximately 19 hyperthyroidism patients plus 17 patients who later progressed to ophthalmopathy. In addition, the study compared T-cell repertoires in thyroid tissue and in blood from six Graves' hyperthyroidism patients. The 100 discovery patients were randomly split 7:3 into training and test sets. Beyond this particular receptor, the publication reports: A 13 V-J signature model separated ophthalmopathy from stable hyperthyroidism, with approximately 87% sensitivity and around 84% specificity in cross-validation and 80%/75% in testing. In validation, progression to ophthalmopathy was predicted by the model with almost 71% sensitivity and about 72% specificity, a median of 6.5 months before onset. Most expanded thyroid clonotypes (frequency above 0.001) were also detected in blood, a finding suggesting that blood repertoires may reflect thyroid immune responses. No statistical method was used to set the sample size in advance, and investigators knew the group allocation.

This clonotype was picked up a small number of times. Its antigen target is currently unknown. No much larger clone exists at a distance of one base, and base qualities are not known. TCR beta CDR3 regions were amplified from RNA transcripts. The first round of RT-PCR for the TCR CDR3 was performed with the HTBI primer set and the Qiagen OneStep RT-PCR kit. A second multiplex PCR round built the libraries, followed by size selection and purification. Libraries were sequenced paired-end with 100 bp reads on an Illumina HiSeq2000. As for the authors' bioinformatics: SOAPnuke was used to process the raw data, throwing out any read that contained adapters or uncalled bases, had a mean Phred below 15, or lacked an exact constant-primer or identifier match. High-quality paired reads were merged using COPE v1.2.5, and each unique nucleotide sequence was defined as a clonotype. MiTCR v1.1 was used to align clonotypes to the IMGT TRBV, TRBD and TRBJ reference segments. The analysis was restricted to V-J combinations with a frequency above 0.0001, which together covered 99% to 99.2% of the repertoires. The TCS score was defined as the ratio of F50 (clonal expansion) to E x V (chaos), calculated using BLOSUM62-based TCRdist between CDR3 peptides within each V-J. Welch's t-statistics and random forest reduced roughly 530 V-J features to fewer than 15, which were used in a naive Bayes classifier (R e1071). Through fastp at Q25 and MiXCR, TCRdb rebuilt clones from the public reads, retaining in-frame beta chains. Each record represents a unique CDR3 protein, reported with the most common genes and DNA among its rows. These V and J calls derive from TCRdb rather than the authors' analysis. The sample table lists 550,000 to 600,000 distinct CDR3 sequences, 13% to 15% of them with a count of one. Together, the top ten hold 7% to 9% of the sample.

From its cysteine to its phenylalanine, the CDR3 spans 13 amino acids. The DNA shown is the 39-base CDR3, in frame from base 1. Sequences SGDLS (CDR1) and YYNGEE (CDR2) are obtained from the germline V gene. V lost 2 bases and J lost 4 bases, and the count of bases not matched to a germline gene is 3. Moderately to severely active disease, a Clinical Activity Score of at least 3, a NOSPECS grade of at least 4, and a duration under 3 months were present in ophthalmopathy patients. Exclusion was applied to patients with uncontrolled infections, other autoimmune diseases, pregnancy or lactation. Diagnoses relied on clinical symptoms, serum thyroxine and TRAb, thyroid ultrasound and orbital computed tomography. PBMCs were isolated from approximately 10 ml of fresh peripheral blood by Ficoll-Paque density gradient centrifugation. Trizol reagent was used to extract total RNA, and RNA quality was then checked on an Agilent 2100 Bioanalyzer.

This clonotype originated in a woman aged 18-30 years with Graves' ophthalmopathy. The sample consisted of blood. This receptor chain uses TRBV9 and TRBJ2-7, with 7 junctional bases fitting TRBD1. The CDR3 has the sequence CASSVGQVYEQYF. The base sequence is TGTGCCAGCAGCGTCGGACAGGTATACGAGCAGTACTTC.